The T cell receptor beta chain under discussion was sequenced for a study of human T cells and chemical hapten exposure. Background on the study: For sensitization, 2% DPC was applied to a 2 cm by 2 cm patch of upper inner arm skin.

TCRdb fed the RACE reads into MiXCR, producing one record per CDR3 protein. The table includes a few hundred thousand distinct CDR3 sequences, about 6.9% detected once. Documented time point: patch test 2, 6 weeks after DPC sensitization. Treatment indicated: therapeutic diphenylcyclopropenone sensitization with weekly scalp DPC. The V and J ends lost 2 bases and 2 bases, in that order; junction bases with no gene match: 3. The germline gives CDR1 SGHDN, CDR2 FVKESK. This CDR3 contains 16 residues. This TCR came from a woman aged 18-29 years with alopecia areata. Some clones in this sample may be carry-over from other donors' samples. The gene calls are TRBV14 and TRBJ2-1, with 10 bases lining up with TRBD1. Sample: whole blood, taken in connection with sensitization to the hapten diphenylcyclopropenone (DPC). The CDR3 DNA reads as TGTGCCAGCAGCCAAACGACAGGGGGCCCCTACAATGAGCAGTTCTTC. As protein: CASSQTTGGPYNEQFF. Supplemented by reference TRBV14 and TRBJ2-1, the full variable domain reads EAGVTQFPSHSVIEKGQTVTLRCDPISGHDNLYWYRRVMGKEIKFLLHFVKESKQDESGMPNNRFLAERTGGTYSTLKVQPAELEDSGVYFCASSQTTGGPYNEQFFGPGTRLTVL.